The rows below give T cell receptor beta chains drawn from one sample of a study of T cell repertoires in cytomegalovirus infection. TCRdb reanalysed the reads using MiXCR and keeps one entry per CDR3 protein. The table records hundreds of thousands of distinct CDR3 sequences, 9% to 9.5% of them present only once. Source material: PBMCs. Receptors were obtained from a human donor in good health (CMV status not recorded). Some clones in this sample may be carry-over from other donors' samples. The CDR3 runs from the conserved cysteine through the conserved F or W. D genes are given only for firm matches. A clone size is listed for some rows: how often the clone was seen (once, few, many), or a class if it is expanded.

V,J,size,D,CDR3,DNA
TRBV6-1,TRBJ2-3,many,TRBD2,CASSISLAGALSTDTQYF,TGTGCCAGCAGTATCTCACTAGCGGGGGCTCTTAGCACAGATACGCAGTATTTT
TRBV19,TRBJ2-1,few,TRBD1,CASNLGTGGSYNEQFF,TGTGCCAGTAACCTGGGGACAGGGGGCTCCTACAATGAGCAGTTCTTC
TRBV7-2,TRBJ2-7,many,.,CASSLNGATSSYEQYF,TGTGCCAGCAGCTTAAACGGGGCGACCAGCTCCTACGAGCAGTACTTC
TRBV6-2/TRBV6-3,TRBJ1-1,.,.,CASSRYRENTEAFF,TGTGCCAGCAGTCGATACCGGGAGAACACTGAAGCTTTCTTT
TRBV7-6,TRBJ2-1,few,.,CASSLVRGGGNEQFF,TGTGCCAGCAGCTTAGTCCGGGGCGGAGGTAATGAGCAGTTCTTC
TRBV25-1,TRBJ2-1,.,.,CASSGTHYNEQFF,TGTGCCAGCAGTGGGACACACTACAATGAGCAGTTCTTC
TRBV7-8,TRBJ2-1,many,.,CASSLGSGSRNEQFF,TGTGCCAGCAGCTTAGGATCCGGGAGTCGTAATGAGCAGTTCTTC
TRBV12-3/TRBV12-4,TRBJ1-6,many,.,CASSLGLGGSPLHF,TGTGCCAGCAGTTTGGGCCTTGGTGGTTCACCCCTCCACTTT
TRBV10-2,TRBJ1-2,few,TRBD1,CASSEPGQGGTNYGYTF,TGCGCCAGCAGTGAACCGGGACAGGGAGGGACTAACTATGGCTACACCTTC
TRBV6-2/TRBV6-3,TRBJ1-5,many,TRBD1,CASSYNRHADRDNQPQHF,TGTGCCAGCAGTTACAATAGGCACGCCGACAGGGACAATCAGCCCCAGCATTTT
TRBV3-1,TRBJ1-6,few,.,CASSQGSGALHF,TGTGCCAGCAGCCAAGGGTCCGGGGCCCTCCACTTT
TRBV7-2,TRBJ2-5,many,.,CASSLQWWETQYF,TGTGCCAGCAGCCTCCAATGGTGGGAGACCCAGTACTTC
TRBV7-2,TRBJ2-1,many,.,CASSLIPGTHEQFF,TGTGCCAGCAGCTTGATCCCGGGAACCCATGAGCAGTTCTTC
TRBV11-2,TRBJ1-2,.,TRBD1,CASSSPQGAAPRDGYTF,TGTGCCAGCAGCTCCCCTCAGGGGGCGGCCCCTAGGGATGGCTACACCTTC
TRBV24-1,TRBJ1-2,.,.,CATSPGWESGYTF,TGTGCCACCAGTCCCGGATGGGAGAGCGGCTACACCTTC
TRBV7-9,TRBJ1-3,.,.,CASSSQGNTIYF,TGTGCCAGCAGCTCCCAGGGAAACACCATATATTTT
TRBV6-2/TRBV6-3,TRBJ2-1,.,TRBD2,CASRSSGRAGSEQFF,TGTGCCAGCAGATCTAGCGGGAGGGCCGGTAGTGAGCAGTTCTTC
TRBV20-1,TRBJ2-1,few,TRBD2,CSASHPAGVHEQFF,TGCAGTGCTAGTCACCCAGCGGGAGTCCATGAGCAGTTCTTC
TRBV4-1,TRBJ2-3,.,.,CASSQPVTGAGDTQYF,TGCGCCAGCAGCCAGCCCGTTACGGGGGCCGGAGATACGCAGTATTTT